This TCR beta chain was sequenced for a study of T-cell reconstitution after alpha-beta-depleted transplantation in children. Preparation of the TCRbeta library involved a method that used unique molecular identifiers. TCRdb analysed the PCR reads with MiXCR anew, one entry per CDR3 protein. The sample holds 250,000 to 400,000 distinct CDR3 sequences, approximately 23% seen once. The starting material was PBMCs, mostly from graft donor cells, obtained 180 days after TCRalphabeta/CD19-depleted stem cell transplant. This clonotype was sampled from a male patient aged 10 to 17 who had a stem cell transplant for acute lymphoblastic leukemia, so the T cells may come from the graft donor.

The CDR3 coding sequence is TGTGCCAGCAGTTCTGTGAGGGCTCCCTACGAGCAGTACTTC. Residues: CASSSVRAPYEQYF. This chain joins TRBV27 and TRBJ2-7; perhaps TRBD2 as D (5 bases). Germline values: CDR1 MNHEY, CDR2 SMNVEV (reference sequence). The CDR3 loop spans 14 amino acids. V lost 4 bases to trimming and J lost 2 bases, with 12 bases between them.